The 25 T cell receptor beta chains below come from one sample, sequenced in a study of blood T cells in healthy people across ages. A second roughly 6 to 12 cycle PCR used barcoded and J-beta primers. TCRdb re-called the 5' RACE reads through MiXCR, storing one row per CDR3 protein. The data show roughly 1,300,000 distinct CDR3 sequences, around 59% seen once. The sequencing input was blood. The receptors were gathered from a man aged 18 to 30 in good health.

The chain links TRBV28 to TRBJ2-1; D remains unclear. Germline V gene sequence: CDR1 MDHEN, CDR2 SYDVKM. This CDR3 spans 14 amino acids. V gave up 3 bases and J gave up 6 bases, with 12 bases separating them. CDR3 loop: CASSFRASSNEQFF. The CDR3 coding sequence is TGTGCCAGCAGTTTCAGAGCTAGTAGCAATGAGCAGTTCTTC.

The chain carries TRBV27 and TRBJ2-1, with 10 bases lining up with TRBD2. CDR1 is MNHEY, CDR2 SMNVEV, per germline (reference sequence). The CDR3 covers 16 residues. V shed 2 bases, J shed 8 bases, and the junction held 9 bases outside the gene matches. CDR3 amino acids: CASSLAAGGLRYEQFF. The CDR3 DNA reads TGTGCCAGCAGTTTAGCAGCGGGAGGGCTGAGGTATGAGCAGTTCTTC.

The gene calls are TRBV4-2 and TRBJ1-2; D is ambiguous. Trimming pared 0 bases from V and 0 bases from J, leaving 14 bases between. In germline, CDR1 is LGHNA, CDR2 YNFKEQ. The CDR3 has 17 amino acids. The CDR3 DNA reads TGTGCCAGCAGCCAAGACCCGCCCCCTCAAGCTAACTATGGCTACACCTTC. Amino acid sequence: CASSQDPPPQANYGYTF.

In DNA, the CDR3 is TGTGCCAGCAGCTGGGAGATTAGCTCCTATAATTCACCCCTCCACTTT. It encodes CASSWEISSYNSPLHF. The V and J genes are TRBV5-5 and TRBJ1-6; D is unresolved. V gave up 3 bases and J gave up 0 bases, with 10 bases separating them. The CDR3 loop spans 16 amino acids. Germline V lookup: CDR1 SGHKS, CDR2 YYEKEE (reference sequence).

In this sample, this clonotype turned up once. The chain carries TRBV7-2 and TRBJ2-3; no firm D call. Germline CDR1 reads SGHTA; CDR2 reads FQGNSA. CDR3 length: 17 residues. The V end lost 1 base, the J end lost 0 bases, and 14 bases lay between the germline ends. The CDR3, as DNA: TGTGCCAGCAGCTTAGACATGAACAGTTTAAGCACAGATACGCAGTATTTT. Translation: CASSLDMNSLSTDTQYF.

This clonotype was observed a handful of times. The chain is built from TRBV29-1 and TRBJ2-5, with TRBD2 as a possible D gene (5 bases). V was trimmed by 0 bases and J by 2 bases, leaving 10 bases between them. This CDR3 is 14 amino acids long. Germline lookup yields CDR1 SQVTM and CDR2 ANQGSEA. CDR3 in amino acids: CSVEDLGRQETQYF. CDR3 bases: TGCAGCGTTGAAGATCTAGGGAGACAAGAGACCCAGTACTTC.

The chain employs TRBV7-2 and TRBJ2-3, with D perhaps TRBD2 (7 bases). Deletions cut 1 base from V and 5 bases from J, with 16 bases between. CDR3 length equals 16 residues. The germline CDR1 and CDR2 sequences are SGHTA and FQGNSA. The CDR3 DNA sequence: TGTGCCAGCAGCTTAGTGGGAGGGGGGGTGCAAGATACGCAGTATTTT. Translated: CASSLVGGGVQDTQYF.

V and J are TRBV18 and TRBJ2-1, with D perhaps TRBD2 (5 bases). V was shortened by 0 bases and J by 8 bases, with 8 bases between the two germline ends. The germline CDR1 and CDR2 sequences are KGHSH and LQKENI. The CDR3 has 13 residues. In DNA, the CDR3 is TGTGCCAGCTCACCACCGCTAGCACATGAGCAGTTCTTC. It is translated as CASSPPLAHEQFF.

The V call is TRBV9, the J call TRBJ2-4, with 7 bases matching TRBD1. The J call is doubtful: the DNA matches TRBJ2-7 better. Per the germline V gene, CDR1 is SGDLS and CDR2 is YYNGEE. The CDR3 is 13 residues long. The CDR3 sequence is CAPEVDRVYEQYF. CDR3 DNA: TGTGCCCCGGAAGTTGACAGGGTCTACGAGCAGTACTTC.

This chain connects TRBV4-2 to TRBJ2-7, with 7 nucleotides matching TRBD2. The CDR3 extends over 16 amino acids. Germline values: CDR1 LGHNA, CDR2 YNFKEQ. V dropped 3 bases and J dropped 6; count of bases not matched to a gene: 14. The CDR3 is CASSHSTWGRVIEQYF. In DNA form, the CDR3 reads TGTGCCAGCAGCCATTCCACATGGGGGAGGGTAATCGAGCAGTACTTC.

A note on this clonotype: One end of the junction fails to match germline, which may point to a read error. The chain is built from TRBV4-1 and TRBJ1-1; tentatively, D is TRBD1 (5 bases). CDR3 size: 14 residues. From germline, CDR1 is MGHRA and CDR2 YSYEKL. CDR3 DNA sequence: TGCGCCAGCAGCCATATCGGGACGAACAATGAAGCTTTCTTT. Translated, it gives CASSHIGTNNEAFF.

The chain has TRBV20-1 and TRBJ1-5; weak D call: TRBD1 (6 bases). The CDR3 runs 14 residues. CDR1 DFQATT and CDR2 SNEGSKA come from the germline V gene (reference sequence). The V end was cut by 6 bases, the J end by 6 bases, with 18 bases between. CDR3 residues: CSASSGAPGQPQHF. In nucleotides, the CDR3 is TGCAGTGCCTCATCGGGGGCGCCCGGTCAGCCCCAGCATTTT.

This clonotype was picked up many times. The junction differs from germline at one of its ends, possibly a read error. The chain recombines TRBV4-3 with TRBJ2-5; a weak D match, TRBD2 (6 bases). The CDR3 runs to 14 residues. Germline V gene data show CDR1 as LGHNA and CDR2 as YSLEER. CDR3 nucleotides: TGTGCCAGCAGCCAAGAGGGAGGACAAGAGACCCAGTACTTC. Its translation is CASSQEGGQETQYF.

This chain links TRBV4-1 with TRBJ2-7; 11 positions match TRBD2. Germline assignment: CDR1 MGHRA and CDR2 YSYEKL. Trimming removed 2 bases from V and 3 bases from J; junction bases left unmatched: 6. CDR3 length: 16 residues. The CDR3 bases are TGCGCCAGCAGCCAACTAACTAGCGGGAGTTTCTACGAGCAGTACTTC. It encodes CASSQLTSGSFYEQYF.

This clonotype was observed a few times. This chain links TRBV29-1 with TRBJ2-7; 9 bases match TRBD2. This CDR3 is 16 amino acids long. Germline CDR1 reads SQVTM; CDR2 reads ANQGSEA. The junction had 9 bases not matched to a gene; V was cut back by 1 base and J by 2 bases. CDR3 protein: CSVEAYAAGGPYEQYF. DNA of the CDR3: TGCAGCGTTGAAGCATATGCCGCGGGAGGGCCCTACGAGCAGTACTTC.

This clonotype was detected only a few times. V is TRBV29-1 and J is TRBJ2-5; D perhaps matches TRBD1 (5 bases). The germline gives CDR1 SQVTM, CDR2 ANQGSEA. Trimming cost V 6 bases and J 0 bases, with 14 bases left between them. This CDR3 contains 14 residues. For the CDR3, the DNA is TGCAGCGTCTACGGACACATGTACCAAGAGACCCAGTACTTC. This codes for CSVYGHMYQETQYF.

The chain is built from TRBV20-1 and TRBJ2-5; D assignment may be TRBD1 or TRBD2 (5 bases each). V lost 0 bases and J lost 9, with 17 bases in between. Germline CDR1 reads DFQATT; CDR2 reads SNEGSKA (reference sequence). This CDR3 is built from 14 residues. The CDR3 spells CSAREGQGTEAQYF. In nucleotides, the CDR3 is TGCAGTGCTAGAGAAGGGCAGGGTACGGAGGCCCAGTACTTC.

The sample holds one count of this clonotype. This chain joins TRBV7-9 and TRBJ2-5; 10 bases are a match to TRBD2. Germline loops: CDR1 SEHNR, CDR2 FQNEAQ (reference sequence). The CDR3 covers 16 residues. V gave up 0 bases and J gave up 4 bases; unmatched junction bases: 5. CDR3 in amino acids: CASSLAAGGRRETQYF. In DNA, the CDR3 is TGTGCCAGCAGCTTAGCAGCGGGGGGGCGAAGAGAGACCCAGTACTTC. The whole variable domain, remainder taken from reference TRBV7-9 and TRBJ2-5, is DTGVSQNPRHKITKRGQNVTFRCDPISEHNRLYWYRQTLGQGPEFLTYFQNEAQLEKSRLLSDRFSAERPKGSFSTLEIQRTEQGDSAMYLCASSLAAGGRRETQYFGPGTRLLVL.

The J gene is TRBJ1-4, the V gene TRBV4-1; D remains unclear. Germline V gives CDR1 MGHRA, CDR2 YSYEKL. V was clipped by 4 bases and J by 8 bases, with 11 bases between them. The CDR3 sequence is 13 residues long. CDR3 residues: CASSPTKHEKLFF. The CDR3 DNA follows: TGCGCCAGCAGCCCGACGAAGCACGAAAAACTGTTTTTT.

The rearrangement joins TRBV6-1 to TRBJ1-5; tentatively, D is TRBD1 (6 bases). CDR3 length: 16 residues. V shed 8 bases and J shed 2 bases, with 19 bases lying between them. The V gene's germline CDR1 is MNHNS and CDR2 SASEGT. Here the CDR3 DNA reads TGTGCCAGCGTTTTTATAAGGGGGGGTGGCAATCAGCCCCAGCATTTT. Translated: CASVFIRGGGNQPQHF.

This chain connects TRBV5-1 to TRBJ2-1; TRBD2 matches at 9 bases. Germline V gene lookup returns CDR1 SGHRS and CDR2 YFSETQ. V lost 0 bases, J lost 0 bases, and 7 bases stayed unmatched. The CDR3 loop spans 18 amino acids. Written as DNA, the CDR3 is TGCGCCAGCAGCTTGGGGCTAGCGGGACATAGCTCCTACAATGAGCAGTTCTTC. This translates into CASSLGLAGHSSYNEQFF.

The V and J genes are TRBV20-1 and TRBJ2-3; weak D call: TRBD2 (6 bases). Germline values: CDR1 DFQATT, CDR2 SNEGSKA (reference sequence). V was shortened by 3 bases and J by 4 bases, with 20 bases between the two germline ends. The CDR3 extends over 16 amino acids. CDR3 sequence reads: CSARGVGGMLADTQYF. DNA for the CDR3: TGCAGTGCTAGGGGGGTTGGGGGGATGCTCGCAGATACGCAGTATTTT.

This rearrangement joins TRBV6-1 to TRBJ2-5; tentative D call: TRBD1 (6 bases). The CDR3 is made up of 17 amino acids. The ends were cut back, 6 bases at V and 1 base at J, with 21 bases in the middle. Germline V CDR1 and CDR2: MNHNS, SASEGT. CDR3 amino acids: CASSPGFDRTLQETQYF. DNA for the CDR3: TGTGCCAGCAGCCCCGGATTTGACAGGACCCTCCAAGAGACCCAGTACTTC.

This chain uses TRBV4-3 with TRBJ2-7, with a possible D match to TRBD1 (6 bases). Germline V gene sequence: CDR1 LGHNA, CDR2 YSLEER. Deletions cut 7 bases from V and 0 bases from J, with 13 bases between. CDR3 length: 14 residues. The CDR3 DNA sequence: TGCGCCAGCAAGGAGATGGACAGCTCCTACGAGCAGTACTTC. Amino acids: CASKEMDSSYEQYF.

This clonotype has a single count. The CDR3 here is CSVRGTVVYEQYF. The CDR3 DNA sequence: TGCAGTGTTAGGGGGACAGTAGTCTACGAGCAGTACTTC. The chain recombines TRBV20-1 with TRBJ2-4; 7 nucleotides align to TRBD1. The J call may be incorrect, as the DNA end agrees better with TRBJ2-7. The CDR3 contains 13 residues. Germline V gene data show CDR1 as DFQATT and CDR2 as SNEGSKA (reference sequence).